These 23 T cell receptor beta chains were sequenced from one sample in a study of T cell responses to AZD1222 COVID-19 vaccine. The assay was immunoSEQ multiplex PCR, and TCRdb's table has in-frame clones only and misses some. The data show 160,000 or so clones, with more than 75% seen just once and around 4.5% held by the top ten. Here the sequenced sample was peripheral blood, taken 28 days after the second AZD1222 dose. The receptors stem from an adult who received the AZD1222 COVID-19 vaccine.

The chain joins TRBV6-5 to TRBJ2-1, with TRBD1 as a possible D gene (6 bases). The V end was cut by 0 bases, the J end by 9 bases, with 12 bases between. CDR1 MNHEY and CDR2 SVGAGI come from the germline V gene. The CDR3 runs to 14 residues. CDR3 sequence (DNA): TGTGCCAGCAGTTACTCGATCGGGACAAGTGAGCAGTTCTTC. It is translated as CASSYSIGTSEQFF.

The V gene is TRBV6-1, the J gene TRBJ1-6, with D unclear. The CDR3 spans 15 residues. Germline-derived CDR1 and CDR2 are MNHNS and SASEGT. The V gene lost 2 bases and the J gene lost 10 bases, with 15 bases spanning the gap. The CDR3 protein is CASSERSGVGSPLHF. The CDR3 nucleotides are TGTGCCAGCAGTGAACGGAGTGGGGTTGGGTCACCCCTCCACTTT.

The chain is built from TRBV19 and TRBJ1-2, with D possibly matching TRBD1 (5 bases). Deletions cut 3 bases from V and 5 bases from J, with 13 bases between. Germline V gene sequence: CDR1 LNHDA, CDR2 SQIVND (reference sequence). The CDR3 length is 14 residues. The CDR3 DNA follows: TGTGCCAGTAGTATTGGTGGCAGGGAATATGGCTACACCTTC. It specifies CASSIGGREYGYTF.

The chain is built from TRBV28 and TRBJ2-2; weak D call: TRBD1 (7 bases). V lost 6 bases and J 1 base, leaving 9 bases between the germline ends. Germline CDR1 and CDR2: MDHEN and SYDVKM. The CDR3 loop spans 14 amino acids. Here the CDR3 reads CASSQGGNTGELFF. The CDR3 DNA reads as TGTGCCAGCAGCCAGGGGGGGAACACCGGGGAGCTGTTTTTT.

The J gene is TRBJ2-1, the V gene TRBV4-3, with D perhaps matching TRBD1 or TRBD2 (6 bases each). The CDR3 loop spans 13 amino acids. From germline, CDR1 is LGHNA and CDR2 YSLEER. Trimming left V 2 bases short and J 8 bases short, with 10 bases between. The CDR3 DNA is TGCGCCAGCAGCCAATCCGGGGGCCATGAGCAGTTCTTC. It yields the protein CASSQSGGHEQFF.

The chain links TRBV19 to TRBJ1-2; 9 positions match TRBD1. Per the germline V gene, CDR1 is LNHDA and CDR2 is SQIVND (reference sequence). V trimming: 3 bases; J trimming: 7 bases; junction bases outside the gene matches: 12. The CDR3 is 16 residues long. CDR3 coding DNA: TGTGCCAGTAGTATCCCAACCTTACAGGGGGCGAGTGGCTACACCTTC. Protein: CASSIPTLQGASGYTF.

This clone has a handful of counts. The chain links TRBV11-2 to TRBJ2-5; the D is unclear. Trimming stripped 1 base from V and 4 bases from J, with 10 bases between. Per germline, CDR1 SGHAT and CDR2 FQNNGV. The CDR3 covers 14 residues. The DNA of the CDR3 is TGTGCCAGCAGCTTAGCTGTCGTACGAGAGACCCAGTACTTC. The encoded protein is CASSLAVVRETQYF. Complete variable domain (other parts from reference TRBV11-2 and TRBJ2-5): EAGVAQSPRYKIIEKRQSVAFWCNPISGHATLYWYQQILGQGPKLLIQFQNNGVVDDSQLPKDRFSAERLKGVDSTLKIQPAKLEDSAVYLCASSLAVVRETQYFGPGTRLLVL.

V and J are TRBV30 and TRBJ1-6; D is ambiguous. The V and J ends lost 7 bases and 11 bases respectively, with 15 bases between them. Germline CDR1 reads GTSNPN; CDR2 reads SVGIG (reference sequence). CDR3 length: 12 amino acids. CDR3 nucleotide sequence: TGTGCCTCTTCCTCTCTAGGCCCACCCCTCCACTTT. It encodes CASSSLGPPLHF.

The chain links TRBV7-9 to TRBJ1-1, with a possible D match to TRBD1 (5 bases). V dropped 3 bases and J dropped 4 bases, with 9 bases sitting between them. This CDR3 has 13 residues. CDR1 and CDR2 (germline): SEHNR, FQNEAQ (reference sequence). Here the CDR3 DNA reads TGTGCCAGCAGCTTCACGGGGGGCACTGAAGCTTTCTTT. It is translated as CASSFTGGTEAFF.

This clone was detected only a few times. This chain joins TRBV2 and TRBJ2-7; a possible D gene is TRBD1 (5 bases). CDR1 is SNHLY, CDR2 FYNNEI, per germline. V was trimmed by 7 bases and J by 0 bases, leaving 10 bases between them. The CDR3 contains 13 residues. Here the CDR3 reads CASTGHNSYEQYF. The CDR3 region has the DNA TGTGCCAGCACCGGACACAACTCCTACGAGCAGTACTTC.

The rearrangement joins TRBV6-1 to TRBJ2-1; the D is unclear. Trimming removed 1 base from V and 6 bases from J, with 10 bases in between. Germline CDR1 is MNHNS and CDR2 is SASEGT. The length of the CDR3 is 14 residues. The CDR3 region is CASSEVSSPNEQFF. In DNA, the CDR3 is TGTGCCAGCAGTGAAGTTAGCTCCCCCAATGAGCAGTTCTTC.

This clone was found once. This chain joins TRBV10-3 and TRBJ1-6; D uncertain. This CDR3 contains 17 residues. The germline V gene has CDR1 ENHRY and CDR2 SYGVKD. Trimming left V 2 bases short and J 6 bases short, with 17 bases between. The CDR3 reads CAISERGPWSINSPLHF. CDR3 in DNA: TGTGCCATCAGTGAGCGGGGTCCCTGGTCCATTAATTCACCCCTCCACTTT.

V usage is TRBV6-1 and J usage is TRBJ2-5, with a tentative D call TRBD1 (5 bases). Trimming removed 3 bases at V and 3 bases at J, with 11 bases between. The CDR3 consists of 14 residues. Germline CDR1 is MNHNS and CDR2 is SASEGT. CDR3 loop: CASSDRQGKETQYF. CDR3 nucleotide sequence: TGTGCCAGCAGTGATCGGCAGGGAAAAGAGACCCAGTACTTC.

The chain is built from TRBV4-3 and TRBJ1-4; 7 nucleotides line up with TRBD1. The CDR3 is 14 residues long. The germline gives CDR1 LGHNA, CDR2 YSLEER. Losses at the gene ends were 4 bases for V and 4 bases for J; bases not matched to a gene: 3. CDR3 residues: CASSPQGFNEKLFF. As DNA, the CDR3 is TGCGCCAGCAGCCCACAGGGGTTTAATGAAAAACTGTTTTTT.

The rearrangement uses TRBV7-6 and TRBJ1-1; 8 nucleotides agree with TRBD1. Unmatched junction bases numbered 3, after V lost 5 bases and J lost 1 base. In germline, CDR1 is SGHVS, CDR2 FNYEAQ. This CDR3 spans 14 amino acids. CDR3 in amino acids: CASSAGQGNTEAFF. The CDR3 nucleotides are TGTGCCAGCAGCGCCGGACAGGGGAACACTGAAGCTTTCTTT.

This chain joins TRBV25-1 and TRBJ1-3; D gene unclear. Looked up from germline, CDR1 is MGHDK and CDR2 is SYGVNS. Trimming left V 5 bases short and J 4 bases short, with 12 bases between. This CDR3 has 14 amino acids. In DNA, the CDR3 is TGTGCCAGCAGTCCCTCTCTGGGAGGAAACACCATATATTTT. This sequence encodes CASSPSLGGNTIYF.

The CDR3 region is CSAEGLAGGLLRNEQFF. Here the CDR3 DNA reads TGCAGCGCAGAGGGACTAGCGGGGGGACTCCTACGGAATGAGCAGTTCTTC. This chain joins TRBV29-1 and TRBJ2-1; 15 nucleotides match TRBD2. CDR1 is SQVTM, CDR2 ANQGSEA, per germline. The CDR3 spans 17 residues. Losses at the gene ends were 7 bases for V and 7 bases for J; bases not matched to a gene: 14.

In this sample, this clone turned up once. The CDR3 DNA is TGTGCCAGCAGCCCCGGGTTGGGTCCCCAGCATTTT. Its protein product is CASSPGLGPQHF. The V call is TRBV12-3 or TRBV12-4, the J call TRBJ1-5; D gene uncertain. Trimming took off 6 bases at V and 10 bases at J, with 13 bases between the two ends. The CDR3 sequence is 12 residues long.

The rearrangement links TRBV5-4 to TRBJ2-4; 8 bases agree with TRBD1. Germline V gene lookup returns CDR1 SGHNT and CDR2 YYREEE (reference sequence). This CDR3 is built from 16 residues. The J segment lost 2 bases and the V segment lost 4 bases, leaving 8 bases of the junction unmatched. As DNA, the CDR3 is TGTGCCAGCAGCGTTTCGGCAGGGGGCTCCAAAAACATTCAGTACTTC. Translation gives CASSVSAGGSKNIQYF.

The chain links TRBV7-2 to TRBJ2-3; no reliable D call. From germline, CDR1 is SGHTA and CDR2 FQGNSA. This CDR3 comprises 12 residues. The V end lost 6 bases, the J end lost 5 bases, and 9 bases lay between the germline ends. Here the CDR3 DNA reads TGTGCCAGCAGTTCCTATTTAGATACGCAGTATTTT. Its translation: CASSSYLDTQYF.

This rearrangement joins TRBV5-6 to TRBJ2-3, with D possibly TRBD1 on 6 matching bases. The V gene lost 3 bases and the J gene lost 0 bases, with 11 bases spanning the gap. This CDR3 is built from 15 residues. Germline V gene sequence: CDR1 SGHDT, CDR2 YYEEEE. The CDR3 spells CASSYLTGSTDTQYF. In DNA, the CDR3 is TGTGCCAGCAGCTACCTGACAGGCAGCACAGATACGCAGTATTTT.

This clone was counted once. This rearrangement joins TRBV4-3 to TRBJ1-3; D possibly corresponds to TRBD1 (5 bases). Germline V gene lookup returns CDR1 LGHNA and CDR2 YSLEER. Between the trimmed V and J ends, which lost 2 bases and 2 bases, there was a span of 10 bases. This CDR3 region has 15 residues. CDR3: CASSQQGNTGNTIYF. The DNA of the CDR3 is TGCGCCAGCAGCCAACAGGGAAATACTGGAAACACCATATATTTT.

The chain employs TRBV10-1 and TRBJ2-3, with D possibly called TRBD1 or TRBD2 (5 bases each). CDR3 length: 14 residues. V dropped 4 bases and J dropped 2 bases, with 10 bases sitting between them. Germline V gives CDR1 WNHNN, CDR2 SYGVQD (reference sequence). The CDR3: CASSAPGPTDTQYF. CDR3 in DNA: TGCGCCAGCAGTGCCCCGGGGCCCACAGATACGCAGTATTTT.